Below, 25 T cell receptor beta chains from the same sample are listed, as sequenced in a study of Graves' ophthalmopathy and Graves' hyperthyroidism. RNA transcripts provided the template for amplifying TCR beta CDR3 regions. First-round RT-PCR relied on HTBI primers, and a second-round multiplex PCR came next. TCRdb independently ran MiXCR on the multiplex PCR reads; one entry per CDR3 protein. The sample has over a million distinct CDR3 sequences, about 38% seen once. What was sequenced was peripheral blood or thyroid tissue (not recorded which). These receptors came from an adult man with Graves' hyperthyroidism.

The chain is built from TRBV15 and TRBJ1-6, with a possible D match to TRBD1 (6 bases). The germline gives CDR1 LNHNV, CDR2 YYDKDF (reference sequence). Trimming took off 1 base at V and 6 bases at J, with 13 bases between the two ends. The length of the CDR3 is 16 residues. The CDR3 DNA reads TGTGCCACCAGCAGAGGCGGGGGCGGAACTAATTCACCCCTCCACTTT. This codes for CATSRGGGGTNSPLHF.

This clonotype was seen more than once but under ten times. The junction departs from the called germline gene at one end, perhaps through a read error. The gene calls are TRBV10-3 and TRBJ2-2, with D possibly TRBD1 on 5 matching bases. The length of the CDR3 is 14 residues. In germline, CDR1 is ENHRY, CDR2 SYGVKD. The CDR3 DNA is TGTGCCAGCAGTTTAAGGCAGGGATCCGGGGAGCTGTTTTTT. Its translation is CASSLRQGSGELFF.

This clonotype occurred once. A read error is possible here, since a much larger clone lies one base away. The V call is TRBV20-1, the J call TRBJ1-1; the D gene is possibly TRBD1 (5 bases). Germline V gives CDR1 DFQATT, CDR2 SNEGSKA (reference sequence). The CDR3 sequence is 16 residues long. The V and J ends lost 0 bases and 4 bases respectively, with 18 bases between them. The chain's CDR3 is CSAREGAGHGSTEAFF. The CDR3 DNA is TGCAGTGCTAGAGAAGGGGCGGGCCATGGTAGCACTGAAGCTTTCTTT.

This clonotype was observed at least ten times. V and J are TRBV7-3 and TRBJ2-2, with no clear D. Germline loops: CDR1 SGHTA, CDR2 FQGTGA. The CDR3 runs to 14 residues. Trimming removed 5 bases at V and 6 bases at J, with 13 bases between. The CDR3, as DNA: TGTGCCAGCAGCCAATCCCGGGTCTCCGGGGAGCTGTTTTTT. Amino acids: CASSQSRVSGELFF.

This clonotype was seen many times. V and J are TRBV15 and TRBJ2-7; weak D call: TRBD1 (5 bases). The V gene lost 1 base and the J gene lost 5 bases, with 15 bases spanning the gap. The germline gives CDR1 LNHNV, CDR2 YYDKDF (reference sequence). This CDR3 comprises 15 residues. For the CDR3, the DNA is TGTGCCACCAGCAGAGCAGGGCAGGTCTGGGACGAGCAGTACTTC. This codes for CATSRAGQVWDEQYF.

This clonotype was observed at least ten times. The rearrangement uses TRBV16 and TRBJ1-5; D gene unclear. The V gene lost 0 bases and the J gene lost 5 bases, with 2 bases spanning the gap. Germline CDR1 and CDR2: KGHSY and FQNENV. The CDR3 has 12 amino acids. Written as DNA, the CDR3 is TGTGCCAGCAGCCAATCGTATCAGCCCCAGCATTTT. Translated, it gives CASSQSYQPQHF.

In its sample, this clonotype was seen once. A much more abundant neighbour one base away suggests this may be a read error. The chain carries TRBV20-1 and TRBJ1-1; D unresolved. Trimming shortened V by 6 bases and J by 1 base, and 12 bases separated the two germline ends. CDR3 length: 13 amino acids. The germline CDR1 and CDR2 sequences are DFQATT and SNEGSKA (reference sequence). As DNA, the CDR3 is TGCAGTGCCAAAGAACAGCCGAACACTGAAGCTTTCTTT. Encoded protein: CSAKEQPNTEAFF.

In this sample, this clonotype turned up a few times. A junction end diverges from the germline sequence, so it may reflect a read error. This rearrangement joins TRBV4-3 to TRBJ2-7; D might be TRBD2 (5 bases). Per the germline V gene, CDR1 is LGHNA and CDR2 is YSLEER. The length of the CDR3 is 15 residues. The CDR3 loop is CASSQDPDWPYGQYF. Written as DNA, the CDR3 is TGCGCCAGCAGCCAAGACCCGGACTGGCCCTACGGGCAGTACTTC.

This clonotype was counted ten times or more. The chain uses TRBV2 and TRBJ2-7; TRBD1 is a possible D gene (5 bases). This CDR3 is built from 14 residues. V lost 3 bases, J lost 4 bases, and 13 bases lay in between. CDR1 and CDR2 (germline): SNHLY, FYNNEI. The CDR3 coding sequence is TGTGCCAGCAGTGAGGTGACAGTCGTTTACGAGCAGTACTTC. It specifies CASSEVTVVYEQYF. Full variable domain (remainder filled in from reference TRBV2 and TRBJ2-7): EPEVTQTPSHQVTQMGQEVILRCVPISNHLYFYWYRQILGQKVEFLVSFYNNEISEKSEIFDDQFSVERPDGSNFTLKIRSTKLEDSAMYFCASSEVTVVYEQYFGPGTRLTVT.

This clonotype was detected a few times. V is TRBV2 and J is TRBJ2-5, with 10 bases identical to TRBD2. CDR3 length: 17 amino acids. From germline, CDR1 is SNHLY and CDR2 FYNNEI. Trimming cost V 5 bases and J 1 base; bases outside gene matches: 10. CDR3 nucleotide sequence: TGTGCCAGCAGTTCCCTGATTCAGCGGGGGGGCCAAGAGACCCAGTACTTC. This translates into CASSSLIQRGGQETQYF.

This clonotype was counted only a few times. This chain links TRBV14 with TRBJ1-1; D not resolved. Germline CDR1 SGHDN, CDR2 FVKESK. V gave up 3 bases and J gave up 1 base, with 12 bases separating them. CDR3 length equals 15 residues. CDR3 sequence (DNA): TGTGCCAGCAGCCACTCGTTCACGAAGAACACTGAAGCTTTCTTT. It is translated as CASSHSFTKNTEAFF.

The chain carries TRBV5-6 and TRBJ2-7, with a weak D call TRBD2 (5 bases). This CDR3 has 15 residues. V was trimmed by 3 bases and J by 3 bases, leaving 16 bases between them. CDR1 is SGHDT, CDR2 YYEEEE, per germline. The chain's CDR3 is CASSSSREAYYEQYF. The DNA of the CDR3 is TGTGCCAGCAGCTCCTCCCGGGAAGCGTACTACGAGCAGTACTTC.

This clonotype has ten or more counts. The chain joins TRBV5-1 to TRBJ2-7, with D perhaps matching TRBD2 (5 bases). Trimming left V 0 bases short and J 5 bases short, with 6 bases between. The length of the CDR3 is 12 residues. CDR1 SGHRS and CDR2 YFSETQ come from the germline V gene. The chain's CDR3 is CASSLDGNEQYF. CDR3 nucleotides: TGCGCCAGCAGCTTGGACGGGAACGAGCAGTACTTC. The whole variable domain, remainder taken from reference TRBV5-1 and TRBJ2-7, is KAGVTQTPRYLIKTRGQQVTLSCSPISGHRSVSWYQQTPGQGLQFLFEYFSETQRNKGNFPGRFSGRQFSNSRSEMNVSTLELGDSALYLCASSLDGNEQYFGPGTRLTVT.

A few counts support this clonotype. The chain uses TRBV5-6 and TRBJ1-1; D unresolved. The CDR3 totals 14 residues. Germline-derived CDR1 and CDR2 are SGHDT and YYEEEE. V was trimmed by 0 bases and J by 6 bases, leaving 12 bases between them. CDR3 protein: CASSLASGSAEAFF. As DNA, the CDR3 is TGTGCCAGCAGCTTGGCTTCGGGGTCAGCTGAAGCTTTCTTT.

This clonotype has more than one count but fewer than ten. V usage is TRBV6-5 and J usage is TRBJ1-1; 10 positions agree with TRBD1. The V segment lost 3 bases and the J segment 6 bases; nucleotides outside the gene matches: 7. CDR3 length: 15 amino acids. Germline V gene lookup returns CDR1 MNHEY and CDR2 SVGAGI. CDR3 sequence: CASSYGQGVMSEAFF. In DNA form, the CDR3 reads TGTGCCAGCAGTTATGGACAGGGGGTTATGTCTGAAGCTTTCTTT.

This chain connects TRBV7-2 to TRBJ2-7, with D perhaps TRBD1 (5 bases). V lost 1 base and J 8 bases, leaving 15 bases between the germline ends. CDR3 length equals 14 residues. Germline lookup yields CDR1 SGHTA and CDR2 FQGNSA. The CDR3 loop is CASSLGSQGSQQYF. CDR3 coding DNA: TGTGCCAGCAGCTTAGGTTCGCAGGGAAGTCAGCAGTACTTC. Together with reference TRBV7-2 and TRBJ2-7, the CDR3 gives the full variable domain: GAGVSQSPSNKVTEKGKDVELRCDPISGHTALYWYRQSLGQGLEFLIYFQGNSAPDKSGLPSDRFSAERTGGSVSTLTIQRTQQEDSAVYLCASSLGSQGSQQYFGPGTRLTVT.

At least ten counts were recorded for this clonotype. V usage is TRBV7-2 and J usage is TRBJ1-3; D gene ambiguous. The CDR3 has 15 residues. The germline V gene has CDR1 SGHTA and CDR2 FQGNSA. V was trimmed by 5 bases and J by 2 bases, leaving 13 bases between them. The chain's CDR3 is CASSPYSKAGNTIYF. The CDR3 DNA sequence: TGTGCCAGCAGCCCCTATAGCAAGGCTGGAAACACCATATATTTT.

This clonotype was detected a few times. The V gene is TRBV6-4, the J gene TRBJ2-2; TRBD2 is a possible D gene (5 bases). The CDR3 runs 14 residues. The germline V and J ends were trimmed by 6 bases and 4 bases, with 12 bases remaining between them. Germline V gene lookup returns CDR1 MRHNA and CDR2 SNTAGT. The CDR3, as DNA: TGTGCCAGCAGCCCAGCGGAGCTCACCGGGGAGCTGTTTTTT. Translating it yields CASSPAELTGELFF.

This chain uses TRBV4-1 with TRBJ2-7; maybe TRBD2 (5 bases). This CDR3 has 14 residues. Deletions cut 2 bases from V and 3 bases from J, with 11 bases between. Per germline, CDR1 MGHRA and CDR2 YSYEKL. The DNA of the CDR3 is TGCGCCAGCAGCCAAAACCTCGGGGACTACGAGCAGTACTTC. Translation gives CASSQNLGDYEQYF.

This clonotype was seen a handful of times. DNA of the CDR3: TGTGCCAGCAGTGATTCGGGAACCTCAACTAATGAAAAACTGTTTTTT. As protein: CASSDSGTSTNEKLFF. This rearrangement joins TRBV6-6 to TRBJ1-4; D is ambiguous. The CDR3 spans 16 residues. Trimming left V 5 bases short and J 0 bases short, with 13 bases between. Per germline, CDR1 MNHNY and CDR2 SVGAGI (reference sequence).

On this clonotype: This may stem from a read error, because a much larger clone lies one nucleotide away. The CDR3 ends on some other residue instead of the conserved phenylalanine or tryptophan, so this is likely a read error. This chain joins TRBV7-2 and TRBJ1-5; D remains unclear. Germline V gives CDR1 SGHTA, CDR2 FQGNSA. The CDR3 length is 15 residues. V lost 5 bases to trimming and J lost 6 bases, with 17 bases between them. CDR3 region: CASSGRRWSVQPQHL. DNA of the CDR3: TGTGCCAGCAGCGGAAGACGCTGGTCGGTTCAGCCCCAGCATCTT.

The rearrangement uses TRBV2 and TRBJ1-2; 7 bases are a match to TRBD1. V lost 6 bases and J lost 0; bases outside the gene matches: 4. From germline, CDR1 is SNHLY and CDR2 FYNNEI. The CDR3 covers 14 residues. Written as DNA, the CDR3 is TGTGCCAGCAGGGACAGGCTTGCTAACTATGGCTACACCTTC. This translates into CASRDRLANYGYTF.

This clonotype was observed many times. This chain uses TRBV29-1 with TRBJ2-5; 10 bases line up with TRBD2. This CDR3 spans 14 amino acids. The germline V gene encodes CDR1 SQVTM and CDR2 ANQGSEA. With 6 bases clipped from V and 5 bases from J, the junction kept 9 bases outside the gene matches. The CDR3 DNA reads as TGCAGCGTGGCGAGCGGGGGGGCCCGGGAGACCCAGTACTTC. This codes for CSVASGGARETQYF.

The V call is TRBV9, the J call TRBJ1-5; TRBD1 aligns across 7 bases. J gave up 4 bases and V 7 bases, and 5 bases lay outside the gene matches. This CDR3 comprises 13 residues. The germline V gene encodes CDR1 SGDLS and CDR2 YYNGEE. DNA of the CDR3: TGTGCCAGCTTCGGACAGGCAAATCAGCCCCAGCATTTT. It encodes CASFGQANQPQHF.

This clonotype came up many times. The rearrangement links TRBV29-1 to TRBJ1-3, with a tentative D call TRBD1 (5 bases). This CDR3 contains 12 residues. Germline CDR1 and CDR2: SQVTM and ANQGSEA. V gave up 6 bases and J gave up 3 bases, with 9 bases separating them. The CDR3 reads CSVGDFGNTIYF. In DNA form, the CDR3 reads TGCAGCGTCGGGGACTTTGGAAACACCATATATTTT.